Here is one T cell receptor beta chain with its context. The data are from a study of T cell responses to AZD1222 COVID-19 vaccine. TCRdb keeps only in-frame clones here, not all; method: immunoSEQ multiplex PCR. This sample carries tens of thousands of clones, 82% of them seen once, and the ten largest clones take over 5%. The CDR3 is 18 amino acids. V lost 5 bases, J lost 5 bases, and 21 bases stayed unmatched. The V gene's germline CDR1 is SGHNT and CDR2 YYREEE (reference sequence). This sample comprised peripheral blood, obtained on day 0 of AZD1222 vaccination. This receptor was obtained from an adult in good health. The rearrangement joins TRBV5-4 to TRBJ2-7, with 8 bases lining up with TRBD2. The CDR3 reads CASSSSGTRGIGANEQYF. The CDR3 DNA reads TGTGCCAGCAGTAGCTCCGGGACTAGAGGAATCGGCGCGAACGAGCAGTACTTC.